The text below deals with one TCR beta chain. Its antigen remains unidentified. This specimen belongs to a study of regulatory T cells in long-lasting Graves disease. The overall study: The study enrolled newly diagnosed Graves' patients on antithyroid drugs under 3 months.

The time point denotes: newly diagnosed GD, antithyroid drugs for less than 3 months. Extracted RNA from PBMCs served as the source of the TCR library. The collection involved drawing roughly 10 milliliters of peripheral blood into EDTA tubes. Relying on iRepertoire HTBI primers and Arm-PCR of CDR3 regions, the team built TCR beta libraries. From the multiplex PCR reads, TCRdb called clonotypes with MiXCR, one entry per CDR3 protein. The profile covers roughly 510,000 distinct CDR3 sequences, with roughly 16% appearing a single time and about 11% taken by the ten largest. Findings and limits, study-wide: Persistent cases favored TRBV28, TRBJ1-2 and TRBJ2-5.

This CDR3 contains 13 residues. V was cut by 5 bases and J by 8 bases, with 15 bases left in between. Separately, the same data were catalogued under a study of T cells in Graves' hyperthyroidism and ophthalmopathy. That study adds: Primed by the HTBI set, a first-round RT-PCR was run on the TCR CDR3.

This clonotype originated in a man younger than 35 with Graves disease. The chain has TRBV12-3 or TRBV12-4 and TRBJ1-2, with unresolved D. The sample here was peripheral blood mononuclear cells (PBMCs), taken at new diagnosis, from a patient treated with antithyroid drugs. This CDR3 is CASSQGLAWGYTF. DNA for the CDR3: TGTGCCAGCAGTCAAGGTCTCGCCTGGGGCTACACCTTC.